This T cell receptor (beta chain) was obtained from a study of blood T cell repertoires in COVID-19. Study-wide context: Italy, Spain and the United States were the sources of the convalescent and acute COVID-19 samples.

Germline CDR1 reads ENHRY; CDR2 reads SYGVKD. Trimming cost V 6 bases and J 5 bases; bases outside gene matches: 8. The CDR3 runs 16 residues. In the source study's methods: Nucleated cell counts were estimated from reference gene primer amplification. Some clones are missing from TCRdb's copy, which holds only in-frame ones; the method was immunoSEQ multiplex PCR. Clonal size and the V and J genes are those of that table, whereas D and trimming came from the DNA. This table holds about 89,000 clones, just under 85% found once. The sequence was collected from a man aged 70-80 years with acute or convalescent COVID-19. Sequencing input: peripheral blood. The chain links TRBV10-3 to TRBJ2-1, with 12 bases aligning to TRBD2. CDR3: CAIRPGLAGSNNEQFF. For the CDR3, the DNA is TGTGCCATCAGACCCGGACTAGCGGGATCTAACAATGAGCAGTTCTTC.